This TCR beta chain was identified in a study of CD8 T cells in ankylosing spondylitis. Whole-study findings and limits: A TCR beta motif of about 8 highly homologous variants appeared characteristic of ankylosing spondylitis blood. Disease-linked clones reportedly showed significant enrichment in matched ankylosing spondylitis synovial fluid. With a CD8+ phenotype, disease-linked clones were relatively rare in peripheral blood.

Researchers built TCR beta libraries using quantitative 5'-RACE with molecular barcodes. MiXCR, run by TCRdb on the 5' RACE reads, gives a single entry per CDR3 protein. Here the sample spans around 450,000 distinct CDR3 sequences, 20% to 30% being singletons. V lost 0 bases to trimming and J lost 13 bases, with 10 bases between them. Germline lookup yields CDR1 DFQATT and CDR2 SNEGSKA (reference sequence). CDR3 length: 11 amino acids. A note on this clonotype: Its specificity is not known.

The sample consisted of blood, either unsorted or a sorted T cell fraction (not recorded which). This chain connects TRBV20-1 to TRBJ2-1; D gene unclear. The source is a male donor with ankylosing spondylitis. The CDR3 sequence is CSARDLQAQFF. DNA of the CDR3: TGCAGTGCTAGAGATCTGCAGGCACAGTTCTTC.